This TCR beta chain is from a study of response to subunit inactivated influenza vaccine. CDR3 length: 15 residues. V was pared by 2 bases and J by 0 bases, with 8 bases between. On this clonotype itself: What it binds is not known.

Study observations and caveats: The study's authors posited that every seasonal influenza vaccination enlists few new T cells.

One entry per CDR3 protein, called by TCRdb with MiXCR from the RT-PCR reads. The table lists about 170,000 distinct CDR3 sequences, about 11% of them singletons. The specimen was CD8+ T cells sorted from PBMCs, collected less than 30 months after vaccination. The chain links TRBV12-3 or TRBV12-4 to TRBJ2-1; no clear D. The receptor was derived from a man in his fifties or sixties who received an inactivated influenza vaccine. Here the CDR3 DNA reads TGTGCCAGCAGTTTATCGGCGAGCTCCTACAATGAGCAGTTCTTC. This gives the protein CASSLSASSYNEQFF.